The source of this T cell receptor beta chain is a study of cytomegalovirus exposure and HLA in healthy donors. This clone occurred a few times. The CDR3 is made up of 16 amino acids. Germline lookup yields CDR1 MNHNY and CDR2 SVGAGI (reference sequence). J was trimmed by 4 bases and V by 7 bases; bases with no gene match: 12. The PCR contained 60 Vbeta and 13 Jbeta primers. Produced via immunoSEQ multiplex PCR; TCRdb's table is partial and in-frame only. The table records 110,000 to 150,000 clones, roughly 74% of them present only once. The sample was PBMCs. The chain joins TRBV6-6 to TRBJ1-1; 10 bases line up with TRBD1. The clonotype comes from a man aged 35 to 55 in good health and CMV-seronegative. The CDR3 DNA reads TGTGCCAGCACCGTCCCGGGACAGGGGAGGGCCACTGAAGCTTTCTTT. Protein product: CASTVPGQGRATEAFF.